The TCR beta chain under discussion was sequenced for a study of multiple sclerosis patients with progressive multifocal leukoencephalopathy. Notes on the study in general: It is unclear whether the findings reflect JC virus infection or general immunocompromise.

Looked up from germline, CDR1 is SGHTA and CDR2 is FQGNSA. V was clipped by 5 bases and J by 7 bases; unmatched bases: 9. The CDR3 totals 14 residues. Time point meaning: time of PML onset. At PML onset, T3 blood samples were taken. To note about this clone: Its antigen is unknown.

The assay was run at survey level. The assay was immunoSEQ multiplex PCR, and TCRdb's table has in-frame clones only and misses some. Here the sample spans more than 30,000 clones, roughly 90% being singletons. The clonotype originates from a woman in her forties with progressive multifocal leukoencephalopathy. Sequencing was performed on PBMCs, taken from a patient treated with natalizumab. The rearrangement links TRBV7-2 to TRBJ2-7, with TRBD1 identical over 9 bases. The CDR3 region is CASSITMDRGEQYF. The DNA for the CDR3 is TGTGCCAGCAGCATCACCATGGACAGGGGTGAGCAGTACTTC.